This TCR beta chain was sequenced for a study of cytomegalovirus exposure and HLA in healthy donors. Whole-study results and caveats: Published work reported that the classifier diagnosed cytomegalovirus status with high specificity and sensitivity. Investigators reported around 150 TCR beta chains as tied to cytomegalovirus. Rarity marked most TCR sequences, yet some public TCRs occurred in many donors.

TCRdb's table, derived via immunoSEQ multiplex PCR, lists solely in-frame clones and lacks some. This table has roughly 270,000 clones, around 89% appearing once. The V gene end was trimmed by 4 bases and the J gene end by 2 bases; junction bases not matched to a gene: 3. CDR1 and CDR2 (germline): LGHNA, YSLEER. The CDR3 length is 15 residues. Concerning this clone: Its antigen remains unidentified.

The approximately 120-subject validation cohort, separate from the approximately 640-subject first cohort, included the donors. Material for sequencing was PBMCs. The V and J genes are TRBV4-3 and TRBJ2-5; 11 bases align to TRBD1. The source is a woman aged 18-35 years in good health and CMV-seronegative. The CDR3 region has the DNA TGCGCCAGCAGCCGCCGGGACAGGGGGCAAGAGACCCAGTACTTC. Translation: CASSRRDRGQETQYF.